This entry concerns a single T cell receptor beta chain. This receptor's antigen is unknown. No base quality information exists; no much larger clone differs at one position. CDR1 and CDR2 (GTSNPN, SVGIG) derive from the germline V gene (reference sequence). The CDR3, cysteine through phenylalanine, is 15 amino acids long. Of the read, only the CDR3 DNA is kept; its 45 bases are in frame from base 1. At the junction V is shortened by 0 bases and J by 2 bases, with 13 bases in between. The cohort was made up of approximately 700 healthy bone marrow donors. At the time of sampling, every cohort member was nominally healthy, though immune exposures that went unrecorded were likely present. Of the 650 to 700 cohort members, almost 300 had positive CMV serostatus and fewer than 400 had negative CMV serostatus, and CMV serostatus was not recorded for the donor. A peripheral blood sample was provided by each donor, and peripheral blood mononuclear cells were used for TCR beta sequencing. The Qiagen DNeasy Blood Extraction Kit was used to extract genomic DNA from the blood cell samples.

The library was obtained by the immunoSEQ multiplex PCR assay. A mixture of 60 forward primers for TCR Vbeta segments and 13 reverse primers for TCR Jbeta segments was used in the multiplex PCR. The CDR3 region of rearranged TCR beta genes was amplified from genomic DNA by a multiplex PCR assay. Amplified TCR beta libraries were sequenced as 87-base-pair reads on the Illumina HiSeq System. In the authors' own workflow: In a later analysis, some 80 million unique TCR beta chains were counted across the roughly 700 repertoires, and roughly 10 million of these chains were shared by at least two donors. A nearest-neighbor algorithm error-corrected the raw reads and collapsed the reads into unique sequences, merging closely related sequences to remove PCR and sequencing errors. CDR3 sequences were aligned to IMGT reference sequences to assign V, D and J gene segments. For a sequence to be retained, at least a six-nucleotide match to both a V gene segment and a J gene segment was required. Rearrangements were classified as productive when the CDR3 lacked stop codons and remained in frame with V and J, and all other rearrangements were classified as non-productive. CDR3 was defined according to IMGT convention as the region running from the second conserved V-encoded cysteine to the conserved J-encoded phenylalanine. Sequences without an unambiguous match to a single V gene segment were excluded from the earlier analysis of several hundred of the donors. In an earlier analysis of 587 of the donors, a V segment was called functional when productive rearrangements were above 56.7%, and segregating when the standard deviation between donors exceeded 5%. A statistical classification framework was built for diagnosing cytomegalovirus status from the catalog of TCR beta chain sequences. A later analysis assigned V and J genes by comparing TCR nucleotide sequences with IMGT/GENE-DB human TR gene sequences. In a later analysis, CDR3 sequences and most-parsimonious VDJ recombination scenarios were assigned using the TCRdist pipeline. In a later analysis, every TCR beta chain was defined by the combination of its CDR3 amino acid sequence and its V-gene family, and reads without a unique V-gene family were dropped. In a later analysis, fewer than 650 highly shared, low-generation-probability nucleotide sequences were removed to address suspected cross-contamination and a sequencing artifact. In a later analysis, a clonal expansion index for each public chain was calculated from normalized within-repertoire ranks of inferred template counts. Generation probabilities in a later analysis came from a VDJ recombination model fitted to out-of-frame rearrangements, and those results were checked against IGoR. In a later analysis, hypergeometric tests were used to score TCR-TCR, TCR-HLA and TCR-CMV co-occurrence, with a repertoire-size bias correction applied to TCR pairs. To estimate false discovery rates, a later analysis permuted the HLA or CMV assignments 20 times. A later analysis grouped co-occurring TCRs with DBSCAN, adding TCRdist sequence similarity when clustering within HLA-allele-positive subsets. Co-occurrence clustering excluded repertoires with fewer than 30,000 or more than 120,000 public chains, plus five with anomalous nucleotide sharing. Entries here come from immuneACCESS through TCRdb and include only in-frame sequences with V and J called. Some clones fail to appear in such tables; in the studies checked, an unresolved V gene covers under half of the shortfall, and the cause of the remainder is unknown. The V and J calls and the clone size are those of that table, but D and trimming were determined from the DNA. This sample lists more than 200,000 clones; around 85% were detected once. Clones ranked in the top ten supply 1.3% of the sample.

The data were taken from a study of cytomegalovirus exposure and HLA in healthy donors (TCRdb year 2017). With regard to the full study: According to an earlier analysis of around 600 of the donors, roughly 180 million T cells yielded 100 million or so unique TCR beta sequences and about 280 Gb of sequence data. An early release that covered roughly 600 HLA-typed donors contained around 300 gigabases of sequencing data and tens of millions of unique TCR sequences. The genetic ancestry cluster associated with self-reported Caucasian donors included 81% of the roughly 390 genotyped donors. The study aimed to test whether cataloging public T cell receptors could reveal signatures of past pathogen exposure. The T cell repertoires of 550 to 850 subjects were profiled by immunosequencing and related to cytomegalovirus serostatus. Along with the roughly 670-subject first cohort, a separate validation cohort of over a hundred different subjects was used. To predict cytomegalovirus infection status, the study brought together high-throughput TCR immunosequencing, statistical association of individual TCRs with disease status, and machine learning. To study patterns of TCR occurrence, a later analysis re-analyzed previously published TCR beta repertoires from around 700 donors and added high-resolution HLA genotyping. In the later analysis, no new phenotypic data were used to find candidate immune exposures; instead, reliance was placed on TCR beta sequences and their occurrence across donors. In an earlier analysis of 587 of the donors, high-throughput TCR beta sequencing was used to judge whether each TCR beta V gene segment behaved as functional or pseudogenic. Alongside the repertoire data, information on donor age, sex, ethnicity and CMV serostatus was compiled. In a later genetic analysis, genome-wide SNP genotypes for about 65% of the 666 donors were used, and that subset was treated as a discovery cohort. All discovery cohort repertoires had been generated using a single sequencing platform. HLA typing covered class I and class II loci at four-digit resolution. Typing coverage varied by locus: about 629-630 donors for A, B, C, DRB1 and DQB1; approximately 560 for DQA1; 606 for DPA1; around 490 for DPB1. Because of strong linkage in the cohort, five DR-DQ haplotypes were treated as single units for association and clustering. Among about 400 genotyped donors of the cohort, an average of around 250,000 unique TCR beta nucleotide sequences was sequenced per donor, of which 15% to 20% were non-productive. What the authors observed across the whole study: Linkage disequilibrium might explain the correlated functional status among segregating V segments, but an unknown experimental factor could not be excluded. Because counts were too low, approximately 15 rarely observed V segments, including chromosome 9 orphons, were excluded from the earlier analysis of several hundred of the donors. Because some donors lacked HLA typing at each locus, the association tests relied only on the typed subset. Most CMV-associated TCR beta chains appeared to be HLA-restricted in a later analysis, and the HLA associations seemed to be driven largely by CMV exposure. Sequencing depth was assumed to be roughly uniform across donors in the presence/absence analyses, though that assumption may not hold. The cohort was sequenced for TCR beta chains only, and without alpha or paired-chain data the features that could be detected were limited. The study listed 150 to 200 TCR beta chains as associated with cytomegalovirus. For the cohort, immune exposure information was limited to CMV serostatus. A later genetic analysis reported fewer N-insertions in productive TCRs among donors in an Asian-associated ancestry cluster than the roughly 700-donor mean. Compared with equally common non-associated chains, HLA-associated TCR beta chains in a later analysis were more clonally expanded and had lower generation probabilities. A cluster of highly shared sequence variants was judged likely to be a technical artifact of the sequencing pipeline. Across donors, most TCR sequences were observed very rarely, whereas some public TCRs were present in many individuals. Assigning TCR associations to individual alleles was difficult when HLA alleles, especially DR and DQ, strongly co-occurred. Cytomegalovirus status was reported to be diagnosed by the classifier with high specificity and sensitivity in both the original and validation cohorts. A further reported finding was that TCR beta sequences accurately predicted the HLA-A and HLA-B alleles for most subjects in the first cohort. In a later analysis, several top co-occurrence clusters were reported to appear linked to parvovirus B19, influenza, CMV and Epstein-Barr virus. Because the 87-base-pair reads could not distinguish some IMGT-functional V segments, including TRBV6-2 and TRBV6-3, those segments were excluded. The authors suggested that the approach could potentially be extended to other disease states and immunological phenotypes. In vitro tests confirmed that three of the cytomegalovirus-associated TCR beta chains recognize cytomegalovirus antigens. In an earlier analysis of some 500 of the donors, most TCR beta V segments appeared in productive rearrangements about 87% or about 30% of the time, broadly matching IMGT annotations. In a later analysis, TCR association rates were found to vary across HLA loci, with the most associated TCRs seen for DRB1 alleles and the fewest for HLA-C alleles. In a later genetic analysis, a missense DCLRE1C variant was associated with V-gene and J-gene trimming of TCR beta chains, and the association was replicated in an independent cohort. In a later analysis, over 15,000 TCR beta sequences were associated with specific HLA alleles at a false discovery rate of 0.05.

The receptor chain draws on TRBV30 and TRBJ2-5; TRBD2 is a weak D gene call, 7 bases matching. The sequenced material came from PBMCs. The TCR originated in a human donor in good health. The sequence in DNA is TGTGCCTGGAGTGTCCAGGGGAGGGAACAAGAGACCCAGTACTTC. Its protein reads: CAWSVQGREQETQYF. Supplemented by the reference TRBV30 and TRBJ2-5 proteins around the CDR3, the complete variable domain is SQTIHQWPATLVQPVGSPLSLECTVEGTSNPNLYWYRQAAGRGLQLLFYSVGIGQISSEVPQNLSASRPQDRQFILSSKKLLLSDSGFYLCAWSVQGREQETQYFGPGTRLLVL.